The T cell receptor (beta chain) under discussion was sequenced for a study of T cells in Graves' hyperthyroidism and ophthalmopathy. There were TCR beta CDR3 regions amplified from RNA transcripts. The study used the HTBI primer set for a first-round RT-PCR of the TCR CDR3. MiXCR, applied by TCRdb to the multiplex PCR reads, yields one record per CDR3 protein. The profile shows 600,000 to 750,000 distinct CDR3 sequences, about 18% of them singletons. Looked up from germline, CDR1 is SQVTM and CDR2 is ANQGSEA. With V trimmed by 1 base and J by 0 bases, 10 bases remained unmatched. The CDR3 covers 18 residues.

The TCR sequence derives from a man aged 45-60 years with Graves' hyperthyroidism. Sequenced input: blood. This chain joins TRBV29-1 and TRBJ2-3; 10 bases agree with TRBD2. CDR3 nucleotides: TGCAGCGTTGAAGGGCTAGCGGGAGAGGGCCGAAGCACAGATACGCAGTATTTT. Its translation is CSVEGLAGEGRSTDTQYF.